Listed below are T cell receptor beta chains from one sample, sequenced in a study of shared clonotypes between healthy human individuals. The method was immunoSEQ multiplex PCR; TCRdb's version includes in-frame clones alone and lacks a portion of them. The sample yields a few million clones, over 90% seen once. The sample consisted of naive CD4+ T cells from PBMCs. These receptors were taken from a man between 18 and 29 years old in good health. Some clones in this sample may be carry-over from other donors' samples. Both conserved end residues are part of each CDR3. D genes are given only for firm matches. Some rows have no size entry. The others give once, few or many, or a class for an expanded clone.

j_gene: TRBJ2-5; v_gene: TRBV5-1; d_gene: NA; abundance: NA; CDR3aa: CASSFNSGRQQETQYF; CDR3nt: TGCGCCAGCAGCTTTAATTCGGGGAGGCAGCAAGAGACCCAGTACTTC
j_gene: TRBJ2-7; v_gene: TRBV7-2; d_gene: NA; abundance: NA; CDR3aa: CASSLASPPYEQYF; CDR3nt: TGTGCCAGCAGCTTAGCCAGCCCCCCCTACGAGCAGTACTTC
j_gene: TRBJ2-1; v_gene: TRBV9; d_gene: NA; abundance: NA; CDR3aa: CASSEGTRGLHEQFF; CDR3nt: TGTGCCAGCAGCGAGGGGACTAGGGGGCTTCATGAGCAGTTCTTC
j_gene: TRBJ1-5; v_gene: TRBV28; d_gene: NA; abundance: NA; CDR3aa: CASSRRPHQPQHF; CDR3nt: TGTGCCAGCAGTCGCAGGCCCCATCAGCCCCAGCATTTT
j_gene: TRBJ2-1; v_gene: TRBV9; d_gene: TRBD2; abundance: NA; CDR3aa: CASKRDPYNEQFF; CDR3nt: TGTGCCAGCAAGCGGGATCCCTACAATGAGCAGTTCTTC
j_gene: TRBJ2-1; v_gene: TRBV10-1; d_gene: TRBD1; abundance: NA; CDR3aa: CASSGQGYNEQFF; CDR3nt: TGCGCCAGCAGTGGACAGGGTTACAATGAGCAGTTCTTC
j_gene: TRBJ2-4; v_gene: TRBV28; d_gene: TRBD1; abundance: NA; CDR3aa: CASRPTLTGVGAPFAKNIQYF; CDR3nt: TGTGCCAGCAGACCGACCCTAACAGGGGTGGGAGCCCCCTTTGCCAAAAACATTCAGTACTTC
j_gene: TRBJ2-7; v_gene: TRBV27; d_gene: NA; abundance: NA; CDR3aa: CASSFFDSYEQYF; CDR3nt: TGTGCCAGCAGTTTTTTTGACAGCTACGAGCAGTACTTC
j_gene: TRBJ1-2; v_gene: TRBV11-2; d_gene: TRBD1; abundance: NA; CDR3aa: CASSLVGVTGTANYGYTF; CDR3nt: TGTGCCAGCAGCTTAGTAGGCGTCACAGGGACAGCTAACTATGGCTACACCTTC
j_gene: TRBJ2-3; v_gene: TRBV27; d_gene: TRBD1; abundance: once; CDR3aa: CASSLRDRGTDTQYF; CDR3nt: TGTGCCAGCAGTTTGAGGGACAGGGGAACAGATACGCAGTATTTT
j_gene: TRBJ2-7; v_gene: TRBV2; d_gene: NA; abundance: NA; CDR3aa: CASNLLAGEQYF; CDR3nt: TGTGCCAGCAACTTGCTAGCCGGTGAGCAGTACTTC